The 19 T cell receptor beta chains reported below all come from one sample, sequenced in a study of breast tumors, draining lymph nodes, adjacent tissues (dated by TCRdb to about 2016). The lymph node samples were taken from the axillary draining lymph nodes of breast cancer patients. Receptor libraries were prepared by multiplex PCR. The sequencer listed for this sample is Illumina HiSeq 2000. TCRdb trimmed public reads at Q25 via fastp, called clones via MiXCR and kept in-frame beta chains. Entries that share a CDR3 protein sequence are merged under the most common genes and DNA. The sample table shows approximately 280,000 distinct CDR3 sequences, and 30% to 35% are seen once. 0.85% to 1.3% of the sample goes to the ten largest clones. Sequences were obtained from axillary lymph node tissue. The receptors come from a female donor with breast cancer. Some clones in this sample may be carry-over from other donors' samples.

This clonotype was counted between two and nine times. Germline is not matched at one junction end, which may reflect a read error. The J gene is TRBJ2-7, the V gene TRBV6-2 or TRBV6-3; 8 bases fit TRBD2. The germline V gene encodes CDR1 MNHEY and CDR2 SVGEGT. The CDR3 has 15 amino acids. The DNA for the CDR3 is TGTGCCAGCAGTCACTCCAGCGGGAGAGGTTACGAGCAGTACTTC. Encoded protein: CASSHSSGRGYEQYF.

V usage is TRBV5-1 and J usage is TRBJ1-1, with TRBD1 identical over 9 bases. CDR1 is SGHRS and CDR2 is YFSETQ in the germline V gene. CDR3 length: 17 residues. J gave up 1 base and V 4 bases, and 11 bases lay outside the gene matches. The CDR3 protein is CASSRLLAGQGNTEAFF. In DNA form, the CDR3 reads TGCGCCAGCAGCCGACTGTTGGCGGGACAGGGGAACACTGAAGCTTTCTTT.

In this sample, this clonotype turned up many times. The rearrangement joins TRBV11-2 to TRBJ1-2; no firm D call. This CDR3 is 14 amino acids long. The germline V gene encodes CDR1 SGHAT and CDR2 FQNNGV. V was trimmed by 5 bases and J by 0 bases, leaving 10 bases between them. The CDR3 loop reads CASSANRANYGYTF. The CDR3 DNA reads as TGTGCCAGCAGCGCTAACCGGGCTAACTATGGCTACACCTTC.

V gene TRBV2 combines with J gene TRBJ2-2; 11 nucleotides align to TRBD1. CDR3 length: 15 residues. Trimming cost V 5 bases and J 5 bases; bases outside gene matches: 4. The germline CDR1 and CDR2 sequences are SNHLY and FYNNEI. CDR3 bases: TGTGCCAGCAGTAGGACAGGGGGCCCGACCGGGGAGCTGTTTTTT. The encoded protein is CASSRTGGPTGELFF.

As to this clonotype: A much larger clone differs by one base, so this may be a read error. The CDR3 loop reads CSALGPGGRAWETQYF. In DNA, the CDR3 is TGCAGTGCCCTGGGGCCTGGCGGGAGGGCCTGGGAGACCCAGTACTTC. This rearrangement joins TRBV20-1 to TRBJ2-5; 9 bases align to TRBD2. Per germline, CDR1 DFQATT and CDR2 SNEGSKA (reference sequence). V lost 6 bases and J lost 5; bases outside the gene matches: 16. The CDR3 runs 16 residues.

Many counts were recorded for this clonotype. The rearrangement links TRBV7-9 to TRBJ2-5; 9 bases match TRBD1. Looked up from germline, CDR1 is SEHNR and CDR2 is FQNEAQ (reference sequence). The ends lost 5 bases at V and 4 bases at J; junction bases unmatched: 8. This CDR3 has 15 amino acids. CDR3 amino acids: CASSDPGTGLETQYF. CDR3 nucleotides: TGTGCCAGCAGCGACCCCGGGACAGGGTTAGAGACCCAGTACTTC.

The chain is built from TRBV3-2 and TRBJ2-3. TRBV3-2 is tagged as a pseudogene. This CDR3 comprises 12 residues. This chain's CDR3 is CASKKWPDTQYF. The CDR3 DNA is TGTGCCAGCAAAAAATGGCCAGATACGCAGTATTTT.

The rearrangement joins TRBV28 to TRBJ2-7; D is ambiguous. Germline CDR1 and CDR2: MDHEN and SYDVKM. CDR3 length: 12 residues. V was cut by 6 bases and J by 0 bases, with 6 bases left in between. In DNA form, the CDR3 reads TGTGCCAGCAGATCTACCTCCTACGAGCAGTACTTC. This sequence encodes CASRSTSYEQYF.

CDR3 coding DNA: TGTGCCAGCTGCCCGGGACTAGCGGGTAACACCGGGGAGCTGTTTTTT. Translated, it gives CASCPGLAGNTGELFF. This chain joins TRBV18 and TRBJ2-2, with TRBD2 identical over 12 bases. The CDR3 totals 16 residues. V gave up 7 bases and J gave up 2 bases; unmatched junction bases: 5. The germline gives CDR1 KGHSH, CDR2 LQKENI.

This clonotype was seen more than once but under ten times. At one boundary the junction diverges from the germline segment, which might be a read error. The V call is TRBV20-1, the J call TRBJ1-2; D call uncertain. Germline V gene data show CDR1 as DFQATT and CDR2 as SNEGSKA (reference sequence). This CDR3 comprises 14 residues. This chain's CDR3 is CSARFGSGLLGCTF. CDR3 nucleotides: TGCAGTGCTAGGTTCGGCAGCGGCCTGTTAGGCTGCACCTTC.

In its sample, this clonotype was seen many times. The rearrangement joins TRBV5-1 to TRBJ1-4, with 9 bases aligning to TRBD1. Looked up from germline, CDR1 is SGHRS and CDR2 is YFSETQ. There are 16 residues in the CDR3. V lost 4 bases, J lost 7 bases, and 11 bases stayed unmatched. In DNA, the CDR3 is TGCGCCAGCAGCATCGGCGGGGACAGGGAGGGTGAAAAACTGTTTTTT. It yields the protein CASSIGGDREGEKLFF.

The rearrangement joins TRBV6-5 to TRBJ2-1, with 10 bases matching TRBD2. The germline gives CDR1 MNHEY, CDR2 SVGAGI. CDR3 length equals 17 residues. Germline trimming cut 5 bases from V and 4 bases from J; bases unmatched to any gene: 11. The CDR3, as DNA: TGTGCCAGCAGTCACTTGGCTAGCGGGAGACAATACAATGAGCAGTTCTTC. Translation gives CASSHLASGRQYNEQFF.

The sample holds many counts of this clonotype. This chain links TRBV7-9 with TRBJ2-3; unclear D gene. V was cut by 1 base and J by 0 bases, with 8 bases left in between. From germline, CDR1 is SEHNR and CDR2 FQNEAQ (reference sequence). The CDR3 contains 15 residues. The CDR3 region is CASSLDSFSTDTQYF. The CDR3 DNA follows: TGTGCCAGCAGCTTAGACAGCTTTAGCACAGATACGCAGTATTTT.

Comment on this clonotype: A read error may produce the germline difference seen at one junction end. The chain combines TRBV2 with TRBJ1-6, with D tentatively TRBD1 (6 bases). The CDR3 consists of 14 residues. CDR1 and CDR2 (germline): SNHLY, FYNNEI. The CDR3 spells CASGLGGAGSLLHF. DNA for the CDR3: TGTGCCAGCGGCCTAGGGGGAGCTGGATCACTCCTCCACTTT. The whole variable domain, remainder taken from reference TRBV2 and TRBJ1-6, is EPEVTQTPSHQVTQMGQEVILRCVPISNHLYFYWYRQILGQKVEFLVSFYNNEISEKSEIFDDQFSVERPDGSNFTLKIRSTKLEDSAMYFCASGLGGAGSLLHFGNGTRLTVT.

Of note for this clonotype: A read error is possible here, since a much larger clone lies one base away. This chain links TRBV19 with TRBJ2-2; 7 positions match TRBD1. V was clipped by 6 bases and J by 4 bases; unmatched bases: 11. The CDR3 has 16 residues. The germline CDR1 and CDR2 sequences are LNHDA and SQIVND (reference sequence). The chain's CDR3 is CASRRQGEGVTGELFF. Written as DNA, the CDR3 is TGTGCCAGTAGGAGACAGGGTGAGGGTGTCACCGGGGAGCTGTTTTTT.

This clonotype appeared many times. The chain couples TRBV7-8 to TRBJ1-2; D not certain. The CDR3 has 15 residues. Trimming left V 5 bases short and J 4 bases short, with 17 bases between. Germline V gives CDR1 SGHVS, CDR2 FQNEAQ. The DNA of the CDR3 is TGTGCCAGCAGCGCCCCGGGAAGGTTTCGCTATGGCTACACCTTC. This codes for CASSAPGRFRYGYTF.

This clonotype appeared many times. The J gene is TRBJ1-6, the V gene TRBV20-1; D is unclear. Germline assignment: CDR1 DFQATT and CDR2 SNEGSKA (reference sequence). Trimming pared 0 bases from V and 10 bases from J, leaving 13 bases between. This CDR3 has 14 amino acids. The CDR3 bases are TGCAGTGCTAGAGAGGGAGGGATGGGGTCACCCCTCCACTTT. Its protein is CSAREGGMGSPLHF.

CDR3 nucleotide sequence: TGTGCCAGCAACACCGGGACTAGCGGGATTCAAGAGACCCAGTACTTC. Translation: CASNTGTSGIQETQYF. This rearrangement joins TRBV27 to TRBJ2-5; 13 nucleotides match TRBD2. This CDR3 has 16 residues. Per the germline V gene, CDR1 is MNHEY and CDR2 is SMNVEV (reference sequence). J was trimmed by 2 bases and V by 7 bases; bases with no gene match: 7.

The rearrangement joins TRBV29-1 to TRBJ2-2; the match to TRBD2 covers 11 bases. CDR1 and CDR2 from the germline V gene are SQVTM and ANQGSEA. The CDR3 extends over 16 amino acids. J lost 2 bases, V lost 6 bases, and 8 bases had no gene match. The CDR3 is CSVAGTSGRNTGELFF. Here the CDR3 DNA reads TGCAGCGTCGCAGGGACTAGCGGCAGAAACACCGGGGAGCTGTTTTTT.